This T cell receptor beta chain was observed in a study of T-cell memory formation after mild COVID-19. V shed 7 bases and J shed 3 bases, with 12 bases lying between them. The CDR3 runs 13 residues. Germline V gene lookup returns CDR1 SNHLY and CDR2 FYNNEI. The authors produced TCR alpha and TCR beta cDNA libraries with sample barcodes and UMIs by 5'RACE using constant-segment primers. One entry per CDR3 protein results from TCRdb running MiXCR on the 5' RACE reads. The table records over 300,000 distinct CDR3 sequences, roughly 20% of them present only once. The sequence was collected from a young man who had mild COVID-19 (a few samples of this study predate the infection). Cell type and time point are not known. The gene calls are TRBV2 and TRBJ1-1; no definite D call. Sequencing used PBMCs or a T cell subset sorted from them (not recorded which). The CDR3 reads CASNRGRYTEAFF. CDR3 nucleotides: TGTGCCAGCAATCGGGGAAGGTACACTGAAGCTTTCTTT.